The next 21 T cell receptor beta chains were all read from a single sample in a study of a mutant IDH1 vaccine in newly diagnosed glioma. Assay: immunoSEQ multiplex PCR; the TCRdb copy retains only in-frame clones and omits some. The sample has around 84,000 clones, roughly four fifths seen once. Documented time point: week 47, end of study. It was 300 ug of mutant IDH1 20-mer peptide that made up each vaccine dose, given with topical imiquimod. These receptors' antigens are unknown. Sequenced material: PBMCs, taken from a glioma patient whose treatment included an IDH1 peptide vaccine. The receptors were gathered from a middle-aged man with glioma.

The V gene is TRBV9, the J gene TRBJ2-5; TRBD2 aligns across 12 bases. Germline CDR1 SGDLS, CDR2 YYNGEE. V dropped 3 bases and J dropped 6; count of bases not matched to a gene: 6. This CDR3 comprises 15 residues. The CDR3 reads CASSGTSGRTQTQYF. As DNA, the CDR3 is TGTGCCAGCAGCGGAACTAGCGGGAGGACGCAGACCCAGTACTTC. The full variable domain, rest sourced from reference TRBV9 and TRBJ2-5, is DSGVTQTPKHLITATGQRVTLRCSPRSGDLSVYWYQQSLDQGLQFLIQYYNGEERAKGNILERFSAQQFPDLHSELNLSSLELGDSALYFCASSGTSGRTQTQYFGPGTRLLVL.

V is TRBV10-2 and J is TRBJ2-2, with D possibly being TRBD2 (6 bases). The CDR3 consists of 14 residues. The germline V gene has CDR1 WSHSY and CDR2 SAAADI. Trimming shortened V by 2 bases and J by 5 bases, and 9 bases separated the two germline ends. The CDR3 region is CASSELGGTGELFF. The CDR3 DNA reads as TGCGCCAGCAGTGAGCTCGGGGGAACCGGGGAGCTGTTTTTT.

V usage is TRBV4-3 and J usage is TRBJ2-2; D might be TRBD1 (5 bases). Looked up from germline, CDR1 is LGHNA and CDR2 is YSLEER. The CDR3 has 15 amino acids. Trimming stripped 0 bases from V and 1 base from J, with 6 bases between. The CDR3 DNA reads as TGCGCCAGCAGCCAAGACAGGGTGAACACCGGGGAGCTGTTTTTT. Residues: CASSQDRVNTGELFF.

This clone was found once. The chain joins TRBV27 to TRBJ1-4; 9 bases are a match to TRBD1. There are 15 residues in the CDR3. The V gene end was trimmed by 0 bases and the J gene end by 5 bases; junction bases not matched to a gene: 1. Germline V CDR1 and CDR2: MNHEY, SMNVEV (reference sequence). Written as DNA, the CDR3 is TGTGCCAGCAGTTTATCTGGGACAGGGAATGAAAAACTGTTTTTT. Encoded protein: CASSLSGTGNEKLFF.

J is TRBJ2-3 and V is TRBV12-5; 7 nucleotides align to TRBD2. The CDR3 consists of 16 residues. The V gene's germline CDR1 is LGHNT and CDR2 FRNRAP. Trimming at V came to 1 base and at J to 2 bases, leaving 6 bases not matched to a gene. The CDR3 loop is CASGLGLAVNTDTQYF. CDR3 nucleotide sequence: TGTGCTAGTGGTTTGGGGCTAGCGGTGAACACAGATACGCAGTATTTT.

The genes are TRBV2 and TRBJ2-2; D could derive from TRBD1 or TRBD2 (5 bases each). Trimming left V 10 bases short and J 2 bases short, with 11 bases between. The V gene's germline CDR1 is SNHLY and CDR2 FYNNEI. This CDR3 has 13 amino acids. The CDR3 here is CATGTVNTGELFF. CDR3 coding DNA: TGTGCCACTGGGACGGTTAACACCGGGGAGCTGTTTTTT. The full variable domain, in which reference TRBV2 and TRBJ2-2 provide the parts outside the CDR3, is EPEVTQTPSHQVTQMGQEVILRCVPISNHLYFYWYRQILGQKVEFLVSFYNNEISEKSEIFDDQFSVERPDGSNFTLKIRSTKLEDSAMYFCATGTVNTGELFFGEGSRLTVL.

This clone appeared once. The chain employs TRBV15 and TRBJ2-3, with D perhaps assigned TRBD1 or TRBD2 (5 bases each). This CDR3 comprises 12 residues. Germline V gene data show CDR1 as LNHNV and CDR2 as YYDKDF (reference sequence). V was clipped by 0 bases and J by 14 bases, with 12 bases between them. CDR3 residues: CATSREGVPRYF. Here the CDR3 DNA reads TGTGCCACCAGCAGAGAGGGGGTACCACGGTATTTT.

The table lists this clone with a count of one. The CDR3 coding sequence is TGTGCCAGCAGCTTAGGACACAGCCTTGAGGAGACCCAGTACTTC. This translates into CASSLGHSLEETQYF. This rearrangement joins TRBV7-3 to TRBJ2-5, with D possibly matching TRBD1 (5 bases). The CDR3 consists of 15 residues. Looked up from germline, CDR1 is SGHTA and CDR2 is FQGTGA. V was trimmed by 2 bases and J by 5 bases, leaving 15 bases between them.

The V gene is TRBV7-2, the J gene TRBJ2-3, with 8 positions matching TRBD2. V shed 1 base, J shed 4 bases, and the junction held 4 bases outside the gene matches. This CDR3 comprises 15 residues. Germline V lookup: CDR1 SGHTA, CDR2 FQGNSA. The CDR3 DNA follows: TGTGCCAGCAGCTTAGGCGGGGGGAGGCCAGATACGCAGTATTTT. Translation gives CASSLGGGRPDTQYF.

The chain uses TRBV7-9 and TRBJ1-4; the D gene is possibly TRBD1 (5 bases). Trimming removed 5 bases from V and 5 bases from J, with 18 bases in between. The CDR3 has 16 amino acids. In germline, CDR1 is SEHNR, CDR2 FQNEAQ (reference sequence). DNA for the CDR3: TGTGCCAGCAGCCCTTTTCGCCGGGACGAGAATGAAAAACTGTTTTTT. This encodes CASSPFRRDENEKLFF.

The genes are TRBV5-1 and TRBJ2-5; D is undetermined. CDR1 and CDR2 (germline): SGHRS, YFSETQ. The CDR3 runs 15 residues. The ends were cut back, 2 bases at V and 1 base at J, with 12 bases in the middle. CDR3 coding DNA: TGCGCCAGCAGCTTAGAGAGACTGCCCCAAGAGACCCAGTACTTC. As protein: CASSLERLPQETQYF. The full variable domain, completed using reference TRBV5-1 and TRBJ2-5, is KAGVTQTPRYLIKTRGQQVTLSCSPISGHRSVSWYQQTPGQGLQFLFEYFSETQRNKGNFPGRFSGRQFSNSRSEMNVSTLELGDSALYLCASSLERLPQETQYFGPGTRLLVL.

J is TRBJ2-3 and V is TRBV4-2; D is undetermined. CDR3 length equals 14 residues. The V and J ends lost 0 bases and 1 base respectively, with 5 bases between them. The germline gives CDR1 LGHNA, CDR2 YNFKEQ. For the CDR3, the DNA is TGTGCCAGCAGCCAAGAGAAGGGCACAGATACGCAGTATTTT. Translation gives CASSQEKGTDTQYF.

V and J are TRBV5-8 and TRBJ2-3; 9 positions match TRBD1. With V trimmed by 0 bases and J by 1 base, 9 bases remained unmatched. Per germline, CDR1 SGHTS and CDR2 YDEGEE. CDR3 length: 18 residues. The CDR3 nucleotides read TGTGCCAGCAGCTTGGGAGAACAGGGGGCAGGGGGCACAGATACGCAGTATTTT. Its protein product is CASSLGEQGAGGTDTQYF.

The genes are TRBV29-1 and TRBJ2-5; D remains ambiguous. CDR3 size: 14 residues. V gave up 0 bases and J gave up 5 bases, with 13 bases separating them. Looked up from germline, CDR1 is SQVTM and CDR2 is ANQGSEA. The CDR3 DNA follows: TGCAGCGTTGAAGACCCCGAGTTCCGCGAGACCCAGTACTTC. It specifies CSVEDPEFRETQYF.

A single count supports this clone. Other DNA sequences of this sample code for an identical CDR3. The chain has TRBV29-1 and TRBJ1-2; TRBD1 aligns across 7 bases. The V and J ends lost 7 bases and 7 bases, in that order; junction bases with no gene match: 18. Per germline, CDR1 SQVTM and CDR2 ANQGSEA. This CDR3 has 15 amino acids. The CDR3 coding sequence is TGCAGCGGACTGACAGGGTCATTCTTCGGTTTTGGCTACACCTTC. Residues: CSGLTGSFFGFGYTF.

V gene TRBV6-5 combines with J gene TRBJ2-7, with 7 nucleotides matching TRBD2. The CDR3 length is 15 residues. Per the germline V gene, CDR1 is MNHEY and CDR2 is SVGAGI. Germline trimming cut 7 bases from V and 2 bases from J; bases unmatched to any gene: 11. In nucleotides, the CDR3 is TGTGCCAGCACCCTCGGTAGCGGGTACCCCTACGAGCAGTACTTC. Its translation: CASTLGSGYPYEQYF.

V gene TRBV5-1 combines with J gene TRBJ2-5, with D perhaps matching TRBD2 (6 bases). The V and J ends lost 4 bases and 5 bases respectively, with 18 bases between them. Germline V gene data show CDR1 as SGHRS and CDR2 as YFSETQ. This CDR3 has 15 residues. CDR3 coding DNA: TGCGCCAGCAGCGCGGTAGGGGCAGGGAGGGAGACCCAGTACTTC. Its protein product is CASSAVGAGRETQYF.

V and J are TRBV2 and TRBJ2-2; the D is unclear. The CDR3 covers 15 residues. The germline CDR1 and CDR2 sequences are SNHLY and FYNNEI. Trimming took 6 bases from V and 7 from J, leaving 18 bases between them. The chain's CDR3 is CASRGVGPPGGELFF. The CDR3 DNA sequence: TGTGCCAGCAGAGGTGTCGGCCCGCCCGGCGGGGAGCTGTTTTTT.

The V call is TRBV7-2, the J call TRBJ1-2; D remains ambiguous. Trimming took 0 bases from V and 6 from J, leaving 14 bases between them. The CDR3 is made up of 15 amino acids. The germline CDR1 and CDR2 sequences are SGHTA and FQGNSA. The CDR3 region has the DNA TGTGCCAGCAGCTTAGCCACTTTCAGGTTCGATGGCTACACCTTC. Translation gives CASSLATFRFDGYTF.

The chain carries TRBV7-9 and TRBJ2-5, with 7 bases identical to TRBD2. The CDR3 sequence is 14 residues long. Germline values: CDR1 SEHNR, CDR2 FQNEAQ (reference sequence). Trimming removed 5 bases from V and 4 bases from J; junction bases left unmatched: 7. The CDR3 DNA sequence: TGTGCCAGCAGCAAGCCGGGACTAAGAGAGACCCAGTACTTC. This gives the protein CASSKPGLRETQYF.

The rearrangement links TRBV18 to TRBJ2-7; a weak D match, TRBD1 (5 bases). Trimming took off 3 bases at V and 5 bases at J, with 14 bases between the two ends. The CDR3 length is 14 residues. Germline V gene data show CDR1 as KGHSH and CDR2 as LQKENI. CDR3 in DNA: TGTGCCAGCTCACCCCTTCAGGGTAACCACGAGCAGTACTTC. It specifies CASSPLQGNHEQYF.